Listed below are T cell receptor beta chains from one sample, sequenced in a study of T cells after yellow fever vaccination. TCRdb recomputed calls from the 5' RACE reads with MiXCR, one row per CDR3 protein. The data hold 310,000 or so distinct CDR3 sequences, with more than 3% observed a single time. The sequences come from PBMCs, collected on the day of the yellow fever booster vaccination. The receptors were sampled from a man aged 18 to 35 who received the YFV17D yellow fever vaccine. The CDR3 runs from the conserved cysteine through the conserved F or W. Each record gives: V gene, clone size, D gene, J gene, CDR3 DNA, CDR3 protein. D genes are given only for firm matches. For some rows the clone size is stated as once, few or many, or as a class when expanded; others skip it.

>TRBV20-1|many|-|TRBJ1-1
TGCAGTGCTCCCCGAAGGGTGGCGAACACTGAAGCTTTCTTT
CSAPRRVANTEAFF
>TRBV20-1|few|-|TRBJ2-3
TGCAGTGCCCCCGAACCTGACAAACTGGGAGATACGCAGTATTTT
CSAPEPDKLGDTQYF
>TRBV11-2|few|TRBD1|TRBJ1-2
TGTGCCAGCAGCTTTGACAGGGTGGGAGGCTACACCTTC
CASSFDRVGGYTF
>TRBV7-2|many|-|TRBJ2-5
TGTGCCAGCAGCCCCCCCGGCGCTGAGGCCCTAGAGACCCAGTACTTC
CASSPPGAEALETQYF
>TRBV5-1|-|TRBD2|TRBJ2-1
TGCGCCAGCAGCTTGAAGCGGGGGCTCGGCCGTGAGCAGTTCTTC
CASSLKRGLGREQFF
>TRBV6-5|few|-|TRBJ1-6
TGTGCCAGCAGCCCTGAGGGGGGAAGCTCCTATAATTCACCCCTCCACTTT
CASSPEGGSSYNSPLHF
>TRBV2|many|-|TRBJ2-7
TGTGCCAGCAGTGAGGGGTTCAACTCCTACGAGCAGTACTTC
CASSEGFNSYEQYF
>TRBV20-1|many|-|TRBJ2-7
TGCAGTGCTAGGGCCCAGGACAACCTATACGAGCAGTACTTC
CSARAQDNLYEQYF
>TRBV24-1|many|-|TRBJ1-3
TGTGCCACCAGTGATTTTGGACGGGGTGGAAACACCATATATTTT
CATSDFGRGGNTIYF
>TRBV7-9|many|TRBD2|TRBJ2-7
TGTGCCAGCAGCCCCGCGGGGGTTCGGAGCTCCTACGAGCAGTACTTC
CASSPAGVRSSYEQYF
>TRBV20-1|-|TRBD1|TRBJ2-6
TGCAGTGCTGGGGGGGCTGGACAGGGGAGAGGAGTCCTGACTTTC
CSAGGAGQGRGVLTF
>TRBV20-1|few|-|TRBJ1-1
TGCAGTGCTAGGCGGGGGTCGATGAACACTGAAGCTTTCTTT
CSARRGSMNTEAFF
>TRBV5-1|many|TRBD1|TRBJ2-1
TGCGCCAGCAGCTTGGAGTACGGCAGGGGGCTTTTGGGTGAGCAGTTCTTC
CASSLEYGRGLLGEQFF
>TRBV19|many|TRBD2|TRBJ2-1
TGTGCCAGTAGTTGGATTAGCGGGGGCCGCCTTTACAATGAGCAGTTCTTC
CASSWISGGRLYNEQFF
>TRBV4-1|many|TRBD2|TRBJ2-1
TGCGCCAGCAGCCAGTCCTCTCCGGGGGGCTCCTACAATGAGCAGTTCTTC
CASSQSSPGGSYNEQFF
>TRBV28|many|-|TRBJ2-1
TGTGCCAGCAGTTCTCAGGGGGGCCAGCAGTTCTTC
CASSSQGGQQFF
>TRBV4-3|many|-|TRBJ2-2
TGCGCCAGCAGCCTCACGGTGAACACCGGGGAGCTGTTTTTT
CASSLTVNTGELFF
>TRBV12-3/TRBV12-4|-|-|TRBJ1-4
TGTGCCAGCGCCGGAGCGGGGGGCAAACTGTTTTTT
CASAGAGGKLFF
>TRBV12-5|many|TRBD1|TRBJ2-1
TGTGCTAGTGGTTTAAGACAGGGGAATGAGCAGTTCTTC
CASGLRQGNEQFF
>TRBV5-1|-|-|TRBJ1-1
TGCGCCAGCAGCGTCGTGACGCTTAACACTGAAGCTTTCTTT
CASSVVTLNTEAFF
>TRBV10-3|many|-|TRBJ2-2
TGTGCCATCAGCGGGGTCCGGAATCCCAACACCGGGGAGCTGTTTTTT
CAISGVRNPNTGELFF
>TRBV7-2|many|-|TRBJ2-7
TGTGCCAGCAGCTTAGTTGCGGAGTCCGCCGCCCACGAGCAGTACTTC
CASSLVAESAAHEQYF